This TCR beta chain was documented in a study of blood T cell repertoires in COVID-19. Germline V lookup: CDR1 LGHDT, CDR2 YNNKEL (reference sequence). V dropped 0 bases and J dropped 0 bases, with 11 bases sitting between them. CDR3 length equals 16 residues. Assay used: immunoSEQ multiplex PCR; TCRdb lists only in-frame clones, some missing. Of about 250,000 clones in the sample, roughly 88% were seen once. The genes are TRBV3-1 (or the pseudogene TRBV3-2) and TRBJ2-5; maybe TRBD1 (5 bases). Sequencing was done on a sample of peripheral blood. This TCR was sampled from a woman aged 30 to 39 with COVID-19, enrolled during active disease. The CDR3 nucleotides read TGTGCCAGCAGCCAAGAAGGAACAGGCGACCAAGAGACCCAGTACTTC. Encoded protein: CASSQEGTGDQETQYF.